The source of this TCR beta chain is a study of cytomegalovirus exposure and HLA in healthy donors. The PCR made use of 60 Vbeta and 13 Jbeta primers. Clones were sequenced by immunoSEQ multiplex PCR, and TCRdb holds only the in-frame ones, with some missing. The sample has more than 60,000 clones; approximately 79% are singletons. Whole-study findings and limits: Roughly uniform sequencing depth across donors was assumed, possibly incorrectly. Later work found that TCR association rates differed between HLA loci; DRB1 had the most and HLA-C the fewest. Among the sequence variants, a highly shared cluster was likely an artifact of sequencing.

The CDR3 is 16 amino acids. Between the trimmed V and J ends, which lost 8 bases and 5 bases, there was a span of 25 bases. Looked up from germline, CDR1 is SQVTM and CDR2 is ANQGSEA. This clone came up once. Its antigen is currently unknown. The V and J genes are TRBV29-1 and TRBJ2-1; D perhaps matches TRBD2 (7 bases). The sequencing input was PBMCs. The source is a woman in her 30s in good health and CMV-seronegative. The CDR3 DNA reads TGCAGCAGGGGGGGCTTCCCGAGAGCAGAAAACAATGAGCAGTTCTTC. Translation: CSRGGFPRAENNEQFF.